One sample yielded the 11 T cell receptor beta chains listed below, sequenced in a study of blood T cell repertoires in COVID-19. Profiling relied on immunoSEQ multiplex PCR, and the TCRdb table lists in-frame clones only, not all of them. The repertoire holds 40,000 or so clones, with approximately 89% as singletons. The specimen was peripheral blood. These receptors came from a man aged 50 or older with active COVID-19.

The chain employs TRBV29-1 and TRBJ2-7; D perhaps matches TRBD2 (6 bases). V was cut by 4 bases and J by 6 bases, with 16 bases left in between. CDR3 size: 13 residues. From germline, CDR1 is SQVTM and CDR2 ANQGSEA. CDR3 coding DNA: TGCAGCGTTGTCCGGGACTCCTTTGGCGAGCAGTACTTC. As protein: CSVVRDSFGEQYF.

The V and J genes are TRBV19 and TRBJ2-5, with 10 bases aligning to TRBD1. Germline CDR1 reads LNHDA; CDR2 reads SQIVND (reference sequence). The length of the CDR3 is 15 residues. The V and J ends lost 2 bases and 5 bases, in that order; junction bases with no gene match: 5. CDR3 nucleotides: TGTGCCAGTAGTATAAGGACAGGGGGGTGGGAGACCCAGTACTTC. It encodes CASSIRTGGWETQYF.

This chain connects TRBV11-2 to TRBJ1-5; D is possibly TRBD1 (5 bases). The length of the CDR3 is 16 residues. Deletions cut 0 bases from V and 6 bases from J, with 15 bases between. Germline CDR1 SGHAT, CDR2 FQNNGV. The CDR3 DNA follows: TGTGCCAGCAGCTTAGATTGGGGAAGGGGTGCTCAGCCCCAGCATTTT. Its translation: CASSLDWGRGAQPQHF.

The chain recombines TRBV7-3 with TRBJ2-1; 8 nucleotides agree with TRBD2. From germline, CDR1 is SGHTA and CDR2 FQGTGA. This CDR3 contains 15 residues. The trim removed 0 bases at V and 8 bases at J, leaving 6 bases unmatched. CDR3: CASSLTSGVGDEQFF. The CDR3 DNA reads as TGTGCCAGCAGCTTAACTAGCGGGGTTGGGGATGAGCAGTTCTTC.

The chain couples TRBV3-1 (or the pseudogene TRBV3-2) to TRBJ1-2, with D hard to call. The V end was cut by 1 base, the J end by 7 bases, with 7 bases between. The CDR3 consists of 12 residues. CDR1 and CDR2 (germline): LGHDT, YNNKEL (reference sequence). The CDR3 sequence: CASSQAGGGYTF. The CDR3 DNA reads as TGTGCCAGCAGCCAAGCCGGCGGTGGCTACACCTTC.

This chain links TRBV9 with TRBJ1-3; 7 bases map to TRBD1. The CDR3 spans 16 residues. The V gene's germline CDR1 is SGDLS and CDR2 YYNGEE. Unmatched junction bases numbered 8, after V lost 0 bases and J lost 5 bases. CDR3 protein: CASSVGQGVERNTIYF. The CDR3 region has the DNA TGTGCCAGCAGCGTAGGGCAGGGGGTGGAAAGAAACACCATATATTTT.

The CDR3 DNA follows: TGTGCCAGCAGTTCTCCAGGGGATGTGGAGGATGAGCAGTTCTTC. This sequence encodes CASSSPGDVEDEQFF. V is TRBV27 and J is TRBJ2-1, with D possibly matching TRBD1 (6 bases). This CDR3 is 15 amino acids long. Trimming left V 4 bases short and J 8 bases short, with 18 bases between. CDR1 is MNHEY and CDR2 is SMNVEV in the germline V gene (reference sequence).

This clone was seen more than once but under ten times. The J gene is TRBJ2-1, the V gene TRBV9; 10 nucleotides agree with TRBD2. J lost 8 bases, V lost 3 bases, and 11 bases had no gene match. This CDR3 is built from 16 residues. The V gene's germline CDR1 is SGDLS and CDR2 YYNGEE. The CDR3 DNA is TGTGCCAGCAGCGAGCGCGAGCGGGGGGGCCCCTATGAGCAGTTCTTC. It codes for CASSERERGGPYEQFF.

The genes are TRBV11-3 and TRBJ2-6; 9 bases are shared with TRBD2. CDR1 is SGHNT, CDR2 YENEEA, per germline. Losses at the gene ends were 5 bases for V and 0 bases for J; bases not matched to a gene: 11. The CDR3 runs to 19 residues. This CDR3 is CASSPGAGRGGSGANVLTF. CDR3 coding DNA: TGTGCCAGCAGCCCCGGCGCGGGGCGGGGGGGCTCTGGGGCCAACGTCCTGACTTTC.

The chain employs TRBV4-1 and TRBJ2-7; D is undetermined. Trimming took off 1 base at V and 0 bases at J, with 10 bases between the two ends. Germline loops: CDR1 MGHRA, CDR2 YSYEKL. The CDR3 consists of 15 residues. CDR3: CASSQAPLVSYEQYF. The CDR3 coding sequence is TGCGCCAGCAGCCAAGCCCCCCTAGTCTCCTACGAGCAGTACTTC.

The chain employs TRBV7-8 and TRBJ2-5, with D unclear. The CDR3 length is 12 residues. Germline V lookup: CDR1 SGHVS, CDR2 FQNEAQ. The V and J ends lost 5 bases and 3 bases respectively, with 7 bases between them. CDR3 nucleotide sequence: TGTGCCAGCAGCATAAGAGAAGAGACCCAGTACTTC. Amino acids: CASSIREETQYF.